This T cell receptor (beta chain) was observed in a study of blood T cell repertoires in COVID-19. About the study: Nucleic acid was either cDNA or gDNA, and it came from T cells, B-cell-depleted T cells, or PBMCs.

Original handling: The assay estimated nucleated cells by amplifying reference gene primers. Assay: immunoSEQ multiplex PCR; the TCRdb copy retains only in-frame clones and omits some. Clonal size and the V and J genes are those of that table, whereas D and trimming came from the DNA. The data hold 200,000 to 250,000 clones, with around 90% observed a single time. Germline CDR1 WNHNN, CDR2 SYGVQD (reference sequence). This CDR3 is built from 16 residues. V trimming: 6 bases; J trimming: 4 bases; junction bases outside the gene matches: 9. Recruits, aged about 18 to 100 years, lived in under 25 US areas.

This chain uses TRBV10-1 with TRBJ2-1, with 10 nucleotides matching TRBD2. The material sequenced was PBMCs or T cells enriched from blood (not recorded which). The receptor was isolated from a woman aged 50 to 65 with acute COVID-19. CDR3 sequence reads: CASSQLLAGVYNEQFF. CDR3 sequence (DNA): TGCGCCAGCAGCCAACTTCTAGCGGGAGTTTACAATGAGCAGTTCTTC.